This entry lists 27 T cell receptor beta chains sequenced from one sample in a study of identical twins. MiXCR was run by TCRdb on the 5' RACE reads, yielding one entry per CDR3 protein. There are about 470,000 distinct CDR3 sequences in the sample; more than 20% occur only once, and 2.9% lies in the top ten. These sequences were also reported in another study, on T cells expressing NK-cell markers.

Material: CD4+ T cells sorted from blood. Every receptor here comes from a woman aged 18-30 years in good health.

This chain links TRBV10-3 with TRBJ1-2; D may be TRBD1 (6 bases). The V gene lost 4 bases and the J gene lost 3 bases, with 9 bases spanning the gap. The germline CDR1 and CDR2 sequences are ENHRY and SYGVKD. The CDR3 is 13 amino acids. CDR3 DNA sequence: TGTGCCATCAGTGTCGGGACACACTATGGCTACACCTTC. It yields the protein CAISVGTHYGYTF.

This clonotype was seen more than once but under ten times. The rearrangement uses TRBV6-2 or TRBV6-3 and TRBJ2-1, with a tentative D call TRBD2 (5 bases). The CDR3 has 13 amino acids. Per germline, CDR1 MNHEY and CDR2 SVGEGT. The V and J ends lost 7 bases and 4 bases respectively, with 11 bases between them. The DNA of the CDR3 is TGTGCCAGCAATCGGGAAATTTACAATGAGCAGTTCTTC. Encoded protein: CASNREIYNEQFF.

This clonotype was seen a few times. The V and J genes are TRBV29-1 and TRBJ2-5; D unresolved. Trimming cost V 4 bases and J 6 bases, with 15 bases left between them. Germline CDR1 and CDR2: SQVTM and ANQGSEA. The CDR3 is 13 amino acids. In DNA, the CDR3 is TGCAGCGTTGTCCCCCCTAGTTACAAGACCCAGTACTTC. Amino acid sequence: CSVVPPSYKTQYF.

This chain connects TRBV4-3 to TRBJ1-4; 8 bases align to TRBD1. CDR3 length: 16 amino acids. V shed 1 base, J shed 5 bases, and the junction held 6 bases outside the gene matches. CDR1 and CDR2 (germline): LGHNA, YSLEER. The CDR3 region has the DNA TGCGCCAGCAGCCAAGGGGTTTGGACAGGGAATGAAAAACTGTTTTTT. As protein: CASSQGVWTGNEKLFF.

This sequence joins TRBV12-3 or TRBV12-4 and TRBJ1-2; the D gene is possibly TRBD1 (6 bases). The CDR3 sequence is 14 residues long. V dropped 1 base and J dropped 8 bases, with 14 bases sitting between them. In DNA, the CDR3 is TGTGCCAGCAGTTTAGACTTAAACAGGGTCGGCTACACCTTC. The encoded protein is CASSLDLNRVGYTF.

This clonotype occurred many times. The CDR3 bases are TGTGCCAGCAGGGGCCAGGGACTTCACAATCAGCCCCAGCATTTT. Translation gives CASRGQGLHNQPQHF. This chain links TRBV12-3 or TRBV12-4 with TRBJ1-5; maybe TRBD1 (5 bases). V lost 6 bases and J 3 bases, leaving 15 bases between the germline ends. The CDR3 consists of 15 residues.

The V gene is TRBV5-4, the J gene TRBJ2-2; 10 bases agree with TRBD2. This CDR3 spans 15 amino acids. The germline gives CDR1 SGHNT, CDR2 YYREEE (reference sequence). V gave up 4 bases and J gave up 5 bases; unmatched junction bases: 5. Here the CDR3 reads CASSPTSGATGELFF. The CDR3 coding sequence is TGTGCCAGCAGCCCCACTAGCGGGGCGACCGGGGAGCTGTTTTTT.

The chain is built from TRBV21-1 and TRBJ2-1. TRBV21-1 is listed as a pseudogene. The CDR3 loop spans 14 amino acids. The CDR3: CASSKEKDNNEQFF. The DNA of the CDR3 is TGTGCCAGCAGCAAGGAGAAAGACAACAATGAGCAGTTCTTC.

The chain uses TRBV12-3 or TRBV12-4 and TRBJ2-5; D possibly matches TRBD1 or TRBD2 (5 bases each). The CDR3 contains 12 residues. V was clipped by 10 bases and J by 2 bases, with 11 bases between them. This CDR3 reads CATSWGQETQYF. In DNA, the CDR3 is TGTGCCACGTCGTGGGGGCAAGAGACCCAGTACTTC.

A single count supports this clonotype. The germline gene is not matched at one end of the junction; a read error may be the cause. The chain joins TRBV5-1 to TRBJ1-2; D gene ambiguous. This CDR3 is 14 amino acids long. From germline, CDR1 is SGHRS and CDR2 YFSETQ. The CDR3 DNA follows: TGCGCCAGCAGCTTGGAGCGGCCCTCCTATGGCTGCACCTTC. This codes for CASSLERPSYGCTF.

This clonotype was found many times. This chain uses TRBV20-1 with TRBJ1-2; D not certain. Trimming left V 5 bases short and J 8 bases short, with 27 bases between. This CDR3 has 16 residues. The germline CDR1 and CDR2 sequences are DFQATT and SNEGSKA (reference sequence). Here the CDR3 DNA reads TGCAGTGCTCGACCCTCTCACATAAAGGGCGACTGGGGCTACACCTTC. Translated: CSARPSHIKGDWGYTF.

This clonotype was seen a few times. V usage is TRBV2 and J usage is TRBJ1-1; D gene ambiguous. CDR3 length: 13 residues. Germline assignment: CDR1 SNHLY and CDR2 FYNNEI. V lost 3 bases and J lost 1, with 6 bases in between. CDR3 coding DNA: TGTGCCAGCAGTGACCAGCCGAACACTGAAGCTTTCTTT. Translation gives CASSDQPNTEAFF.

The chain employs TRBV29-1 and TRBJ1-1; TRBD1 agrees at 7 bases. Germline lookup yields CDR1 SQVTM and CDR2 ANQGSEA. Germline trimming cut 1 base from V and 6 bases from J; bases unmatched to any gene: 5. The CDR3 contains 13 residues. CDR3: CSVEGQGGPEAFF. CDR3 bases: TGCAGCGTTGAAGGACAGGGCGGCCCTGAAGCTTTCTTT.

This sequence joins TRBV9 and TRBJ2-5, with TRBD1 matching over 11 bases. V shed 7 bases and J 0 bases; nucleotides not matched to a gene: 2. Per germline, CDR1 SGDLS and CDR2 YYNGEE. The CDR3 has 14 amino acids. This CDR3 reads CASQGQGDQETQYF. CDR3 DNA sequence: TGTGCCAGCCAGGGACAGGGGGACCAAGAGACCCAGTACTTC.

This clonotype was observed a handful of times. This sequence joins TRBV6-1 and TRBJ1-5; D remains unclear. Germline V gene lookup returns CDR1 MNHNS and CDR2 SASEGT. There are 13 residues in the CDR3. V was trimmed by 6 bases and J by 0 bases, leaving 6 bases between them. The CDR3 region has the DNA TGTGCCAGCAGCTCAATTAGCAATCAGCCCCAGCATTTT. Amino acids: CASSSISNQPQHF.

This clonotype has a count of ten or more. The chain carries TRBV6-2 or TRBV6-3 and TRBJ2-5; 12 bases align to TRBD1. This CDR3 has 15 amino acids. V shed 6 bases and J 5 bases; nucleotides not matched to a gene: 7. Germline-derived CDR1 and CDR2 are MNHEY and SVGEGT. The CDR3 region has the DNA TGTGCCAGCAGGGCGGGACAGGGGGCCGGTGAGACCCAGTACTTC. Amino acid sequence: CASRAGQGAGETQYF.

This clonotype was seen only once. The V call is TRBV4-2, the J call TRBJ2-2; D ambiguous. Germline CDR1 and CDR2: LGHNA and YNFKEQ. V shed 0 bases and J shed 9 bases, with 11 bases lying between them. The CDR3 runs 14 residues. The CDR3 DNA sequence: TGTGCCAGCAGCCAAGAGTTGTATGCCAGGGAGCTGTTTTTT. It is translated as CASSQELYARELFF.

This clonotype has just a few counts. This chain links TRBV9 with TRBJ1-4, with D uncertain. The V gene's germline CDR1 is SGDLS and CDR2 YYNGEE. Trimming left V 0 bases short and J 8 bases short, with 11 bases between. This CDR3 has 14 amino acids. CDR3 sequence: CASSVVPTVEKLFF. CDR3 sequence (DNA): TGTGCCAGCAGCGTAGTTCCGACGGTGGAAAAACTGTTTTTT.

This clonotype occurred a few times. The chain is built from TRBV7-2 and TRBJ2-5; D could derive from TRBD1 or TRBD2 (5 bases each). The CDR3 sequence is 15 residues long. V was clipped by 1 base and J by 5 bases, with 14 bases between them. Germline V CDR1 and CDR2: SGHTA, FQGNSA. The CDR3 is CASSLGGARSETQYF. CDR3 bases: TGTGCCAGCAGCTTAGGAGGGGCGCGAAGCGAGACCCAGTACTTC.

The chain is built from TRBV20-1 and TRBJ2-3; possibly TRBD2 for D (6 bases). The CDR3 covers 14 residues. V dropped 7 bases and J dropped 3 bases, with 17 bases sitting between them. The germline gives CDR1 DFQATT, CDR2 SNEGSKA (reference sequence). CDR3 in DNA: TGCAGTGTGCGGGGTGAAGGGAGAACAGATACGCAGTATTTT. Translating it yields CSVRGEGRTDTQYF.

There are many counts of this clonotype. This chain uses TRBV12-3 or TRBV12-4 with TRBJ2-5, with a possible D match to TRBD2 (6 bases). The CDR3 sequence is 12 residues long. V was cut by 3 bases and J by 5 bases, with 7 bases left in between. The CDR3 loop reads CASSFRGETQYF. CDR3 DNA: TGTGCCAGCAGTTTTCGGGGGGAGACCCAGTACTTC.

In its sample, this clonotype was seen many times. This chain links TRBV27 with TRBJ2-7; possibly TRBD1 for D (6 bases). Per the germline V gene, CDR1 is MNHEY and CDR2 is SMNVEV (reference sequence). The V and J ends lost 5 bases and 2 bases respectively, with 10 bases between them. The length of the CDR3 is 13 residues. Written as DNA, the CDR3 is TGTGCCAGCAGTCCGACAGGTCCCTACGAGCAGTACTTC. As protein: CASSPTGPYEQYF.

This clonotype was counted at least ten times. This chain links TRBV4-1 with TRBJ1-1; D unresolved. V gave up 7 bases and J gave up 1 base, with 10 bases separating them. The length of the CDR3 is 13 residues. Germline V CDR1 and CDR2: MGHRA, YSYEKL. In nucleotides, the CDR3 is TGCGCCAGCAAATTGGGAGGGAACACTGAAGCTTTCTTT. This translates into CASKLGGNTEAFF.

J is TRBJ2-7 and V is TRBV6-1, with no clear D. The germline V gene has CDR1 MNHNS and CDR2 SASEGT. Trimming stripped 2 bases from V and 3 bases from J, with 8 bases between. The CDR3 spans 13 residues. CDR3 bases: TGTGCCAGCAGTGAATTGAGGAGCTACGAGCAGTACTTC. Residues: CASSELRSYEQYF.

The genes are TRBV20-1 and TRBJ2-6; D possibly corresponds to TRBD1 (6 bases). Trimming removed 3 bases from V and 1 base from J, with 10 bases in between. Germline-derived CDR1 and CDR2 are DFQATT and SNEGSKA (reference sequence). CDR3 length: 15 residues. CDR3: CSASGQLSGANVLTF. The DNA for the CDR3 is TGCAGTGCTAGCGGACAGTTGTCTGGGGCCAACGTCCTGACTTTC.

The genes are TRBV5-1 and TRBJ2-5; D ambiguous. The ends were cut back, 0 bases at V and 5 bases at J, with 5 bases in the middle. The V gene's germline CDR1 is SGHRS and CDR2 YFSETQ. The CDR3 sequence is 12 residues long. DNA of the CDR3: TGCGCCAGCAGCTTGGACTTCGAGACCCAGTACTTC. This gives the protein CASSLDFETQYF.

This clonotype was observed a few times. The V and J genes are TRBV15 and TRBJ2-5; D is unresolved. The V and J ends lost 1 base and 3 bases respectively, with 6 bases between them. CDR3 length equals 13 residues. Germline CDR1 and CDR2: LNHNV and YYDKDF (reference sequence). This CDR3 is CATSRGPEETQYF. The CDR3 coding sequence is TGTGCCACCAGCAGAGGGCCAGAAGAGACCCAGTACTTC.